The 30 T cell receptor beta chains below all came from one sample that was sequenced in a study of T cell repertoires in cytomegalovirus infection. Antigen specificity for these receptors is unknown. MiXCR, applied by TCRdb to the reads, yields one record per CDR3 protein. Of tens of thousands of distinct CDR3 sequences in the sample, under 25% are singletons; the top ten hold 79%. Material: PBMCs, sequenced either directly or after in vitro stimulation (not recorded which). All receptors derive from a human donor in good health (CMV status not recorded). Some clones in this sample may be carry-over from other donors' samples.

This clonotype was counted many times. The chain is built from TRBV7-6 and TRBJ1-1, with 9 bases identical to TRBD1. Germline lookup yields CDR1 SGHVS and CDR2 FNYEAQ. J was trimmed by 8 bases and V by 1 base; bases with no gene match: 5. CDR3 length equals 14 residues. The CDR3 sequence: CASSLGPGTGEAFF. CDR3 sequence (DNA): TGTGCCAGCAGCTTAGGACCTGGGACAGGGGAAGCTTTCTTT.

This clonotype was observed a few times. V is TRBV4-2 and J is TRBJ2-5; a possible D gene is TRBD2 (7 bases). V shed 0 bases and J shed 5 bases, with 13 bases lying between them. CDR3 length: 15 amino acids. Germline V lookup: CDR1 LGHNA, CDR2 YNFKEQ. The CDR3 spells CASSQDYGGPETQYF. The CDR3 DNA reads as TGTGCCAGCAGCCAAGATTACGGGGGGCCGGAGACCCAGTACTTC.

The CDR3 loop reads CASARDRGSNQPQHF. For the CDR3, the DNA is TGTGCCAGCGCACGGGACAGGGGAAGCAATCAGCCCCAGCATTTT. V usage is TRBV6-1 and J usage is TRBJ1-5; 10 nucleotides align to TRBD1. Per germline, CDR1 MNHNS and CDR2 SASEGT. There are 15 residues in the CDR3. The V and J ends lost 8 bases and 1 base, in that order; junction bases with no gene match: 5.

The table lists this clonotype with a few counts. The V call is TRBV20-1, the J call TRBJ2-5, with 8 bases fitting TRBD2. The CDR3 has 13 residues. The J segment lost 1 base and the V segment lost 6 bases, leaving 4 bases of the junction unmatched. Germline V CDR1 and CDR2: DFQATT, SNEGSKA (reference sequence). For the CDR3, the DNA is TGCAGTGCCGACGGGACTAGCCAAGAGACCCAGTACTTC. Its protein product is CSADGTSQETQYF.

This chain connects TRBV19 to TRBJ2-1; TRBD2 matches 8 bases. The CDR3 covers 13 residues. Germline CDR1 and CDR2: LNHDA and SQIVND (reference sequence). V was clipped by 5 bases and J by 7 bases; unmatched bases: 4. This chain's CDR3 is CASSPRGGNEQFF. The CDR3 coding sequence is TGTGCCAGTAGTCCCCGGGGGGGAAATGAGCAGTTCTTC.

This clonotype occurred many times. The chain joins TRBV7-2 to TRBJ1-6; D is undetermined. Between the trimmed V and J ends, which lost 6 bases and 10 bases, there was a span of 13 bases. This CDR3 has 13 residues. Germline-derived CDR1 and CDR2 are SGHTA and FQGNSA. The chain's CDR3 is CASSLNPVSPLHF. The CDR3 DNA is TGTGCCAGCAGTTTAAATCCCGTGTCACCCCTCCACTTT.

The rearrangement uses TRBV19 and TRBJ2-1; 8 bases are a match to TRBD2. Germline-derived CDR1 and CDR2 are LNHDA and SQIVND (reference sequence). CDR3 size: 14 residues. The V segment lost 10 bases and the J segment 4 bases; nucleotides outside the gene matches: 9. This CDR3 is CATQLAEGYNEQFF. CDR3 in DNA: TGTGCCACCCAACTAGCGGAGGGTTACAATGAGCAGTTCTTC. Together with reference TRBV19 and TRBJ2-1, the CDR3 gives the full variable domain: DGGITQSPKYLFRKEGQNVTLSCEQNLNHDAMYWYRQDPGQGLRLIYYSQIVNDFQKGDIAEGYSVSREKKESFPLTVTSAQKNPTAFYLCATQLAEGYNEQFFGPGTRLTVL.

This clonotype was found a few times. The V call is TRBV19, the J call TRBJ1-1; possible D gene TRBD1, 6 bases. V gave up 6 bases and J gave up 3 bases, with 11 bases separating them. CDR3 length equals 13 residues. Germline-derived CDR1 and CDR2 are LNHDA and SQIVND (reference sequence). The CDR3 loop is CASREQGYTEAFF. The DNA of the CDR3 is TGTGCCAGTAGGGAACAGGGATACACTGAAGCTTTCTTT. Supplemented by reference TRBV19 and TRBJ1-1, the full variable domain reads DGGITQSPKYLFRKEGQNVTLSCEQNLNHDAMYWYRQDPGQGLRLIYYSQIVNDFQKGDIAEGYSVSREKKESFPLTVTSAQKNPTAFYLCASREQGYTEAFFGQGTRLTVV.

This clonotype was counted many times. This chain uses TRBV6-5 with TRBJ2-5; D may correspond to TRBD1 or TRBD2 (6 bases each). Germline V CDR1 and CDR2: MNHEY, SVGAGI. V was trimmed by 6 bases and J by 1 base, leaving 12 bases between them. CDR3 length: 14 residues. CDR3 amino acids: CASRTGGPQETQYF. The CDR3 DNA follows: TGTGCCAGCAGAACCGGGGGCCCCCAAGAGACCCAGTACTTC.

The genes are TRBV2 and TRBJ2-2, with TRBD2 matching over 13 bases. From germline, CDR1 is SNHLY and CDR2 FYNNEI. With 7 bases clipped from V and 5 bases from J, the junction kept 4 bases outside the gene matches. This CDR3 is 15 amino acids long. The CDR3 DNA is TGTGCCAGCACTGGACTAGCGGGAGTAACCGGGGAGCTGTTTTTT. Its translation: CASTGLAGVTGELFF.

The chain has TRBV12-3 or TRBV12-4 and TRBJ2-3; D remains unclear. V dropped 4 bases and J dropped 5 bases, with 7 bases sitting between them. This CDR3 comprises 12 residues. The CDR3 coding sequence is TGTGCCAGCAGTTCTCTCGTAGATACGCAGTATTTT. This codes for CASSSLVDTQYF.

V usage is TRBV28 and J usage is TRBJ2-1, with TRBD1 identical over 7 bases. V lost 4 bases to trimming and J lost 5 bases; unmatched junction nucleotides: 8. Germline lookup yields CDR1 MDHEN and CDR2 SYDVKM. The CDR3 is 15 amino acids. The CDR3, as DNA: TGTGCCAGCAGTTCGACAGGGAATAGCCACAATGAGCAGTTCTTC. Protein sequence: CASSSTGNSHNEQFF.

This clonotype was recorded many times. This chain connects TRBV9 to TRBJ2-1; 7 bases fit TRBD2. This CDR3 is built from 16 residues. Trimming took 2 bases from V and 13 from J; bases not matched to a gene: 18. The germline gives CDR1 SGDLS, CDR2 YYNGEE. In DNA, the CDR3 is TGTGCCAGCAGCGTTAACCCTCCTGGGAGTGCGGGAGTTCAGTTCTTC. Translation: CASSVNPPGSAGVQFF.

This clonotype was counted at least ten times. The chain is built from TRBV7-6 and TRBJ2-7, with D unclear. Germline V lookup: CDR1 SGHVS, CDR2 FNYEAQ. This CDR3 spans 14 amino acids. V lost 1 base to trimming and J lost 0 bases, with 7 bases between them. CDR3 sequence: CASSLEIGSYEQYF. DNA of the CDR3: TGTGCCAGCAGCTTAGAGATCGGCTCCTACGAGCAGTACTTC. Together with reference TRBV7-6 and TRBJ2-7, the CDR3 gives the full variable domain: GAGVSQSPRYKVTKRGQDVALRCDPISGHVSLYWYRQALGQGPEFLTYFNYEAQQDKSGLPNDRFSAERPEGSISTLTIQRTEQRDSAMYRCASSLEIGSYEQYFGPGTRLTVT.

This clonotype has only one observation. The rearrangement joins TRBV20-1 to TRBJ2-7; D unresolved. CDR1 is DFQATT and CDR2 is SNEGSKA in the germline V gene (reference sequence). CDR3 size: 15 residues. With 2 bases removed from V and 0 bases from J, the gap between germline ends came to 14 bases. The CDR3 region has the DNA TGCAGTGCTAGACGGTGGCACCCACGCTCCTACGAGCAGTACTTC. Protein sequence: CSARRWHPRSYEQYF.

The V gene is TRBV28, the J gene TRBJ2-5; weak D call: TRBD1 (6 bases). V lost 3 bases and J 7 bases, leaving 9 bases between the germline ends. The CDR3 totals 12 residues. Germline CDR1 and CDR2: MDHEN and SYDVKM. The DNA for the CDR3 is TGTGCCAGCAGTTTTAGAGGGGGGACCCAGTACTTC. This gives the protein CASSFRGGTQYF.

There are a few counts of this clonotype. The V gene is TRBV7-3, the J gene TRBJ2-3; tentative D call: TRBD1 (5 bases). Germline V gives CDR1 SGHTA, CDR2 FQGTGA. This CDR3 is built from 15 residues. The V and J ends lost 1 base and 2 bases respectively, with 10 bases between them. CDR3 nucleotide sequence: TGTGCCAGCAGCTTAAGCAGGGCTTACACAGATACGCAGTATTTT. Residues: CASSLSRAYTDTQYF.

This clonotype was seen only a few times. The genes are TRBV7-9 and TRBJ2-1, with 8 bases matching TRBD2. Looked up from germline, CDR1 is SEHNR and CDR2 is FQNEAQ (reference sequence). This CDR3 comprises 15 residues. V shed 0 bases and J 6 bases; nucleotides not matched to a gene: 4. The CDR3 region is CASSLALAGTNEQFF. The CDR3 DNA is TGTGCCAGCAGCTTAGCCCTAGCGGGTACCAATGAGCAGTTCTTC.

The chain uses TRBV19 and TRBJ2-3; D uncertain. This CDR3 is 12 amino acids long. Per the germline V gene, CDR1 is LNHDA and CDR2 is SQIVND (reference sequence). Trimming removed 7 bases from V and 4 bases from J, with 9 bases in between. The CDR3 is CASTASADTQYF. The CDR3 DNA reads TGTGCCAGTACAGCATCGGCAGATACGCAGTATTTT. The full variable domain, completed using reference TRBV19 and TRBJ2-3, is DGGITQSPKYLFRKEGQNVTLSCEQNLNHDAMYWYRQDPGQGLRLIYYSQIVNDFQKGDIAEGYSVSREKKESFPLTVTSAQKNPTAFYLCASTASADTQYFGPGTRLTVL.

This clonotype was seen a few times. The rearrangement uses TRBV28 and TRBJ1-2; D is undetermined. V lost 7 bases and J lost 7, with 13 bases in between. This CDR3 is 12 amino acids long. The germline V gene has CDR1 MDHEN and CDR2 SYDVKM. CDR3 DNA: TGTGCCAGCACACCTGGGGTCGGTGGCTACACCTTC. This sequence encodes CASTPGVGGYTF.

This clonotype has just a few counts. CDR3 sequence reads: CASSRTGVFPDTQYF. The CDR3 nucleotides are TGTGCCAGCAGTAGGACAGGGGTTTTCCCAGATACGCAGTATTTT. J is TRBJ2-3 and V is TRBV12-3 or TRBV12-4, with 9 nucleotides matching TRBD1. The CDR3 extends over 15 amino acids. J was trimmed by 4 bases and V by 5 bases; bases with no gene match: 7.

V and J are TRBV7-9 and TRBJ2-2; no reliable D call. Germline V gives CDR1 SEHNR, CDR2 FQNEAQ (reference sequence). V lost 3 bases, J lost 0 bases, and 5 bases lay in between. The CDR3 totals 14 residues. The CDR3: CASSFSPNTGELFF. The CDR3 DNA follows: TGTGCCAGCAGCTTCTCTCCGAACACCGGGGAGCTGTTTTTT.

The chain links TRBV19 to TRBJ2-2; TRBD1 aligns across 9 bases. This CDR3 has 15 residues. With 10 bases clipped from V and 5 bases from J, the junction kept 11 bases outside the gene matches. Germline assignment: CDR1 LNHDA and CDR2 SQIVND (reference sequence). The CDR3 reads CATGRDRDGTGELFF. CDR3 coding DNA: TGTGCCACCGGCCGGGACAGGGATGGGACCGGGGAGCTGTTTTTT.

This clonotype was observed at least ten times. The CDR3 nucleotides are TGTGCCAGCAGCTTAGGAACTGCGAACACCGGGGAGCTGTTTTTT. It codes for CASSLGTANTGELFF. The chain couples TRBV7-8 to TRBJ2-2; no clear D gene. This CDR3 has 15 residues. The germline V gene encodes CDR1 SGHVS and CDR2 FQNEAQ. Between the trimmed V and J ends, which lost 1 base and 0 bases, there was a span of 6 bases.

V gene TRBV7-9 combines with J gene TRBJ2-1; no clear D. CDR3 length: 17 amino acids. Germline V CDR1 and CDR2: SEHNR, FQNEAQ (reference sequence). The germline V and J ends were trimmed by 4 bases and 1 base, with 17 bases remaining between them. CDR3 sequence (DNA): TGTGCCAGCAGCTCTGGCCTTACTGCGCTTTCCTACAATGAGCAGTTCTTC. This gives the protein CASSSGLTALSYNEQFF.

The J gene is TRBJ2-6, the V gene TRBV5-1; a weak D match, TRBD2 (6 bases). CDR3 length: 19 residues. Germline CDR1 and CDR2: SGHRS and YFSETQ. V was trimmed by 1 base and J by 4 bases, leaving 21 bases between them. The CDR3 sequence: CASSLFPGGGISGANVLTF. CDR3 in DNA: TGCGCCAGCAGCTTGTTTCCCGGGGGAGGAATTTCAGGGGCCAACGTCCTGACTTTC. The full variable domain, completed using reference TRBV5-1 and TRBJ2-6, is KAGVTQTPRYLIKTRGQQVTLSCSPISGHRSVSWYQQTPGQGLQFLFEYFSETQRNKGNFPGRFSGRQFSNSRSEMNVSTLELGDSALYLCASSLFPGGGISGANVLTFGAGSRLTVL.

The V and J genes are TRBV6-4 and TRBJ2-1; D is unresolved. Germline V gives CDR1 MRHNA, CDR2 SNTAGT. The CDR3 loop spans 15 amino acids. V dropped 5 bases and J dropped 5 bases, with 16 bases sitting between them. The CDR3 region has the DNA TGTGCCAGCAGTCCCTCGTTTGGTAGTAACAATGAGCAGTTCTTC. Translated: CASSPSFGSNNEQFF.

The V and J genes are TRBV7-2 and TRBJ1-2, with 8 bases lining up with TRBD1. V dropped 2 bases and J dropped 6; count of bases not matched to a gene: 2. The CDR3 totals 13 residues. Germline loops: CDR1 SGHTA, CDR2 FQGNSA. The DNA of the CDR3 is TGTGCCAGCAGCTTACAGGGGGCGAATGGCTACACCTTC. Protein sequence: CASSLQGANGYTF.

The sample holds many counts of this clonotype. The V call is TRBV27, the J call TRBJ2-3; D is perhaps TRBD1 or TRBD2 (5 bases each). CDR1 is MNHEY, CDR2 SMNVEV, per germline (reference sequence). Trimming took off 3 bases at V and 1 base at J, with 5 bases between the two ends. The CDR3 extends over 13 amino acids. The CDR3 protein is CASSLGGTDTQYF. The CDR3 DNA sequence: TGTGCCAGCAGTTTGGGGGGCACAGATACGCAGTATTTT.

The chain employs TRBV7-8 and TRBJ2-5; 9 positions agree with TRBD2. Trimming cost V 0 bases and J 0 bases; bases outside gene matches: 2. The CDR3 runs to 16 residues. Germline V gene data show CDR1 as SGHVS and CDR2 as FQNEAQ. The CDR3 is CASSLAGTSYQETQYF. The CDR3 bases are TGTGCCAGCAGCTTAGCGGGGACTAGCTACCAAGAGACCCAGTACTTC.